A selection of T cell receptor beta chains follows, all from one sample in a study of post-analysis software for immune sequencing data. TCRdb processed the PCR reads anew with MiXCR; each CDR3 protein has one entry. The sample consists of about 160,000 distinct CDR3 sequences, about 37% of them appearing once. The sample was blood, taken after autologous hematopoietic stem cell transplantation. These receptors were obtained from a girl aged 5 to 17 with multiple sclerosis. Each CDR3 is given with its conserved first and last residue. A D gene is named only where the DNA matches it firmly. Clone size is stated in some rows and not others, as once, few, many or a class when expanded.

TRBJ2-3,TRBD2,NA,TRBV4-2,TGTGCCAGCAGCCAAGTAATAGCGGGAGGTCAAGATACGCAGTATTTT,CASSQVIAGGQDTQYF
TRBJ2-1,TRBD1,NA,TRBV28,TGTGCCACCTCAAACAGGGGGCCCTACAATGAGCAGTTCTTC,CATSNRGPYNEQFF
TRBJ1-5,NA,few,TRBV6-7,TGTGCCAGCAGTTCTGAAAGGAGATTAAGAAATCAGCCCCAGCATTTT,CASSSERRLRNQPQHF
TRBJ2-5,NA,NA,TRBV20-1,TGCAGTGCGACATCCTTACAAGAGACCCAGTACTTC,CSATSLQETQYF
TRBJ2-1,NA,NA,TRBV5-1,TGCGCCAGCAGCGCGGGACTCTACAATGAGCAGTTCTTC,CASSAGLYNEQFF
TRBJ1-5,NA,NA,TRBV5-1,TGCGCCAGCAGCTTGGGAGGGGAGAGGAGTCAGCCCCAGCATTTT,CASSLGGERSQPQHF
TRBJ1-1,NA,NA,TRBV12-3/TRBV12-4,TGTGCCAGCAGGTTAGGGGGGTTGAACACTGAAGCTTTCTTT,CASRLGGLNTEAFF
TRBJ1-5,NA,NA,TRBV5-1,NA,CASSFGSGFQPQHF
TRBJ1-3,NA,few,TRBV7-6,TGTGCCAGCAGCCCCTTCGAGATTAGCTCTGGAAACACCATATATTTT,CASSPFEISSGNTIYF
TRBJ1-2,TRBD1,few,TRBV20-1,TGCAGTGCTAGAGAATGGGACAGCCTCTATGGCTACACCTTC,CSAREWDSLYGYTF
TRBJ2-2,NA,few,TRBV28,TGTGCCAGCAGACTCCCGGGGAAGCGGGAGCTGTTTTTT,CASRLPGKRELFF
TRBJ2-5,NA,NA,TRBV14,TGTGCCAGCAGCCAAGGGGTTAAGCGCCAAGAGACCCAGTACTTC,CASSQGVKRQETQYF
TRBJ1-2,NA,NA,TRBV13,TGTGCCAGCAGCTTACGAAATAACTATGGCTACACCTTC,CASSLRNNYGYTF
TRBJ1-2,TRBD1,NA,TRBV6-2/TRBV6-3,TGTGCCAGCAGGACAGGGACCCGGTATGGCTACACCTTC,CASRTGTRYGYTF
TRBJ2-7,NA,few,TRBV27,TGTGCCAGCAGCCCCGGGGCAGCCACCTACGAGCAGTACTTC,CASSPGAATYEQYF
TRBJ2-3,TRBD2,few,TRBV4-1,TGCGCCAGCAGCCAAGATCGGTGGGGGGGACCCACAGATACGCAGTATTTT,CASSQDRWGGPTDTQYF
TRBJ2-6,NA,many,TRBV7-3,TGTGCCAGCAGCTTCCCAACGTCGGCGACTGGGGCCAACGTCCTGACTTTC,CASSFPTSATGANVLTF
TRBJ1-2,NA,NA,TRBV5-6,TGTGCCAGCAAGATCCTGGTTGACTATGGCTACACCTTC,CASKILVDYGYTF
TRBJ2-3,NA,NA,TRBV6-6,TGTGCCAGCAGCGCTCCTAGCACAGATACGCAGTATTTT,CASSAPSTDTQYF
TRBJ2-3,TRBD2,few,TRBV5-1,TGCGCCAGCAGCTTACGGGAGGAGGATACGCAGTATTTT,CASSLREEDTQYF
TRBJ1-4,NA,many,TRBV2,TGTGCCAGCAATCGGGAGACTGGCGACTTTAATGAAAAACTGTTTTTT,CASNRETGDFNEKLFF
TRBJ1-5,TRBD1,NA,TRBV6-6,TGTGCCAGCAGTTCCAAGACAGGGAAGGATAGGAATCAGCCCCAGCATTTT,CASSSKTGKDRNQPQHF
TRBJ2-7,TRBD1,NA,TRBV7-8,TGTGCCAGCAGCCTTACCTCAGGGGGCGGCTCCTACGAGCAGTACTTC,CASSLTSGGGSYEQYF
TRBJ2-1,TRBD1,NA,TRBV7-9,TGTGCCGCACAAGAGGGGGCGTTGAATGAGCAGTTCTTC,CAAQEGALNEQFF
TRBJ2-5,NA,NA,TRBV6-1,TGTGCCAGCAGTGAAGTTGGGGGGCGAAAAGGGGAGACCCAGTACTTC,CASSEVGGRKGETQYF
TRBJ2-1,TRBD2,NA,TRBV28,TGTGCCAGCAGTTCACCAGCGGGAGGTATGGATGAGCAGTTCTTC,CASSSPAGGMDEQFF
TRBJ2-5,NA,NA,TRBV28,TGTGCCAGCAGCGGCATCGCCCCTGTGGGGGGAGAGACCCAGTACTTC,CASSGIAPVGGETQYF
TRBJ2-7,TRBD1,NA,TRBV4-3,TGCGCCAGCAGCCAAGGAGGGAGACAGGGGGCCTACGAGCAGTACTTC,CASSQGGRQGAYEQYF
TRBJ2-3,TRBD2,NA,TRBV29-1,TGCAGCTTCGGGGGAGGGCCTAAGGGTCACACAGATACGCAGTATTTT,CSFGGGPKGHTDTQYF
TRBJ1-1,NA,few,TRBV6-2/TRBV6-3,TGTGCCAGCACCAAGACACAGAACACTGAAGCTTTCTTT,CASTKTQNTEAFF
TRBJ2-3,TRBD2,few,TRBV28,TGTGCCAGCAGTTTTCGCGGACTAGGTCGACACACGCAGTATTTT,CASSFRGLGRHTQYF
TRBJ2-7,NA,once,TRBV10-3,TGTGCCATCAGGGGTGGGGGACTGGGTACCTACGAGCAGTACTTC,CAIRGGGLGTYEQYF
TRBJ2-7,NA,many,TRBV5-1,TGCGCCAGCAGCTTGGATGGGACGGTAACCTACGAGCAGTACTTC,CASSLDGTVTYEQYF
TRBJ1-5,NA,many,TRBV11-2,TGTGCCAGCAGCTTAGATCAGGCTCAGCCCCAGCATTTT,CASSLDQAQPQHF
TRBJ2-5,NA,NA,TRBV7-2,TGTGCCAGCAGCGCCGGGCTGTTGGCCGGCGAGACCCAGTACTTC,CASSAGLLAGETQYF
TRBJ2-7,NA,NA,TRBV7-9,TGTGCCAGCAGCTCCCCGGGCCAGGATAATCACGAGCAGTACTTC,CASSSPGQDNHEQYF
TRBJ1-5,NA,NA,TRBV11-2,TGTGCCAGCAGCTTAGACAGGGTCCATCAGCCCCAGCATTTT,CASSLDRVHQPQHF
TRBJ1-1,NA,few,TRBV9,TGTGCCAGCAGCGTAGGGTACGGGTTCACTGAAGCTTTCTTT,CASSVGYGFTEAFF
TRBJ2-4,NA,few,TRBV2,TGTGCCAGCAGCGGAGTAGCCAAAAACATTCAGTACTTC,CASSGVAKNIQYF
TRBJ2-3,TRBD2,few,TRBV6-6,TGTGCCAGCGACCGGGAGGGCAGGGGAATAGATACGCAGTATTTT,CASDREGRGIDTQYF
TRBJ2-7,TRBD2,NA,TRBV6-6,TGTGCCAGCGCTAGCGGGAGTGGGACCTACGAGCAGTACTTC,CASASGSGTYEQYF
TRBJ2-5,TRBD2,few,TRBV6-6,TGTGCCAGCAGTTACGGGACTAGCGGGAGAGAGCAGTACTTC,CASSYGTSGREQYF
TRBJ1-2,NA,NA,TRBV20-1,TGCAGTGCTAGTTCAACAGCGGTTGATAACTATGGCTACACCTTC,CSASSTAVDNYGYTF